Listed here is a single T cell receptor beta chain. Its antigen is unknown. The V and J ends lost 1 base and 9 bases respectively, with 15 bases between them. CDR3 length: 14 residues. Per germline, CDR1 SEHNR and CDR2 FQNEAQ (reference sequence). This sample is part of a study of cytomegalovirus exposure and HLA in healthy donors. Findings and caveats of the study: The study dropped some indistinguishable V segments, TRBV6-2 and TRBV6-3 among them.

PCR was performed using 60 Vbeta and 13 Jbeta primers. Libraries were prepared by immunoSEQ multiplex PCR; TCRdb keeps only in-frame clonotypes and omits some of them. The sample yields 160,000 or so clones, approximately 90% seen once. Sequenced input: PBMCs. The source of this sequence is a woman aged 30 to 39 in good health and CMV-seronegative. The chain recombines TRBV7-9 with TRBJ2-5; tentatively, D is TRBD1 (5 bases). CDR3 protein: CASSLGGGVGAQYF. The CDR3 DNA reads TGTGCCAGCAGCTTAGGGGGCGGCGTTGGGGCCCAGTACTTC.